Listed here are 32 T cell receptor beta chains from one sample, sequenced in a study of regulatory T cells in long-lasting Graves disease (TCRdb year 2021). The label giving this sample's time point can be read as: newly diagnosed GD, antithyroid drugs for less than 3 months. For both TCR sequencing and RNA sequencing, RNA was extracted from PBMCs using TRIzol. Libraries were built with multiplex PCR. The run used an Illumina HiSeq 4000. TCR beta libraries were built with iRepertoire HTBI primers and Arm-PCR amplification of CDR3 regions. The public reads were run again by TCRdb, first through fastp at Q25 and then through MiXCR, and only productive beta chains were kept. Entries that share a CDR3 protein sequence are merged under the most common genes and DNA. The sample includes about 440,000 distinct CDR3 sequences, with about a sixth observed a single time. Less than 30% of the sample is in the top ten clones.

This sample was also put to use in a study of T cells in Graves' hyperthyroidism and ophthalmopathy.

The sample consisted of peripheral blood mononuclear cells (PBMCs), taken at new diagnosis, from a patient treated with antithyroid drugs. All receptors derive from a woman in her late teens or twenties with Graves disease. Donor details come from another sample of the same person, matched by shared clones.

The gene calls are TRBV20-1 and TRBJ2-7; 10 nucleotides agree with TRBD2. This CDR3 contains 14 residues. J lost 4 bases, V lost 7 bases, and 10 bases had no gene match. Looked up from germline, CDR1 is DFQATT and CDR2 is SNEGSKA (reference sequence). The DNA for the CDR3 is TGCAGTGTCAGGCGAACTAGCGGGACTTACGAGCAGTACTTC. Translated: CSVRRTSGTYEQYF.

The chain links TRBV24-1 to TRBJ1-4; D remains unclear. Germline loops: CDR1 KGHDR, CDR2 SFDVKD. Trimming shortened V by 5 bases and J by 8 bases, and 17 bases separated the two germline ends. The CDR3 is 15 amino acids. DNA of the CDR3: TGTGCCACCAGTGCCTCCACCCGGGCGGGGGAAAAACTGTTTTTT. It specifies CATSASTRAGEKLFF.

The J gene is TRBJ1-6, the V gene TRBV5-1; tentatively, D is TRBD1 (5 bases). The germline V gene encodes CDR1 SGHRS and CDR2 YFSETQ. The length of the CDR3 is 17 residues. The V end lost 4 bases, the J end lost 8 bases, and 22 bases lay between the germline ends. CDR3 loop: CASSDSGTPDSYSPLHF. The CDR3, as DNA: TGCGCCAGCAGCGACTCCGGGACCCCGGACTCTTATTCACCCCTCCACTTT.

In this sample, this clonotype turned up a few times. The V gene is TRBV12-3 or TRBV12-4, the J gene TRBJ2-7; D is ambiguous. V lost 3 bases and J lost 2, with 11 bases in between. The CDR3 totals 14 residues. The CDR3 DNA follows: TGTGCCAGCAGTTTTGGTCCGGCTACCTACGAGCAGTACTTC. Its protein is CASSFGPATYEQYF.

This clonotype appeared many times. The genes are TRBV7-9 and TRBJ2-5; 9 nucleotides align to TRBD1. The CDR3 totals 19 residues. J gave up 1 base and V 0 bases, and 12 bases lay outside the gene matches. From germline, CDR1 is SEHNR and CDR2 FQNEAQ (reference sequence). Here the CDR3 reads CASSLAKDRGKDGQETQYF. The CDR3 DNA is TGTGCCAGCAGCTTAGCCAAAGACAGGGGGAAAGACGGCCAAGAGACCCAGTACTTC.

The CDR3 DNA sequence: TGTGCCAGCAGTTTGGGCGGGAGTGCCGAGCAGTACTTC. Translation: CASSLGGSAEQYF. V is TRBV28 and J is TRBJ2-7; 7 bases agree with TRBD2. The CDR3 length is 13 residues. Germline V CDR1 and CDR2: MDHEN, SYDVKM. After removal of 3 bases from V and 6 bases from J, the junction contained 5 bases not matched to a gene.

This clonotype was seen at least ten times. This chain uses TRBV6-2 or TRBV6-3 with TRBJ2-7; D perhaps matches TRBD1 (5 bases). The V and J ends lost 7 bases and 0 bases respectively, with 13 bases between them. This CDR3 is 14 amino acids long. CDR1 is MNHEY, CDR2 SVGEGT, per germline. CDR3 protein: CASTPDRFSYEQYF. The DNA for the CDR3 is TGTGCCAGCACCCCTGACAGATTCTCCTACGAGCAGTACTTC.

This clonotype occurred many times. The V gene is TRBV12-3 or TRBV12-4, the J gene TRBJ1-5; D remains ambiguous. This CDR3 spans 13 amino acids. V lost 3 bases and J lost 5, with 8 bases in between. In nucleotides, the CDR3 is TGTGCCAGCAGTTTCACGCATTATCAGCCCCAGCATTTT. The encoded protein is CASSFTHYQPQHF.

This clonotype was counted many times. The rearrangement uses TRBV7-2 and TRBJ2-1; D is unresolved. V was cut by 1 base and J by 4 bases, with 14 bases left in between. The CDR3 runs to 16 residues. CDR1 SGHTA and CDR2 FQGNSA come from the germline V gene. The CDR3 protein is CASSLGRAELYNEQFF. The CDR3 DNA sequence: TGTGCCAGCAGCTTAGGTAGGGCAGAACTGTACAATGAGCAGTTCTTC. Together with reference TRBV7-2 and TRBJ2-1, the CDR3 gives the full variable domain: GAGVSQSPSNKVTEKGKDVELRCDPISGHTALYWYRQSLGQGLEFLIYFQGNSAPDKSGLPSDRFSAERTGGSVSTLTIQRTQQEDSAVYLCASSLGRAELYNEQFFGPGTRLTVL.

This clonotype was found many times. The chain has TRBV12-3 or TRBV12-4 and TRBJ1-2; TRBD1 might be the D (5 bases). V was pared by 5 bases and J by 8 bases, with 15 bases between. The CDR3 runs to 13 residues. The CDR3 reads CASSAGRTVGYTF. The DNA for the CDR3 is TGTGCCAGCAGTGCGGGACGGACTGTCGGCTACACCTTC.

At least ten counts were recorded for this clonotype. The chain carries TRBV5-1 and TRBJ2-3; no clear D. Trimming stripped 0 bases from V and 0 bases from J, with 11 bases between. The CDR3 is made up of 16 amino acids. Germline assignment: CDR1 SGHRS and CDR2 YFSETQ. The CDR3 coding sequence is TGCGCCAGCAGCTTGGGGGCCAGCTTCAGCACAGATACGCAGTATTTT. This gives the protein CASSLGASFSTDTQYF.

The rearrangement joins TRBV19 to TRBJ2-1; 10 nucleotides align to TRBD1. CDR1 LNHDA and CDR2 SQIVND come from the germline V gene (reference sequence). V trimming: 3 bases; J trimming: 7 bases; junction bases outside the gene matches: 6. This CDR3 has 15 residues. CDR3 sequence (DNA): TGTGCCAGTAGTATCGACAGGGGGCTTAAGAATGAGCAGTTCTTC. Its translation is CASSIDRGLKNEQFF.

This clonotype was observed a handful of times. V gene TRBV6-1 combines with J gene TRBJ2-7, with 11 bases aligning to TRBD2. The J segment lost 7 bases and the V segment lost 6 bases, leaving 8 bases of the junction unmatched. The V gene's germline CDR1 is MNHNS and CDR2 SASEGT. There are 14 residues in the CDR3. The CDR3 DNA sequence: TGTGCCAGCAGCGAGACTAGCGGGATAGGTGAGCAGTACTTC. It is translated as CASSETSGIGEQYF.

At least ten counts were recorded for this clonotype. This chain links TRBV2 with TRBJ1-1; 7 bases are a match to TRBD1. This CDR3 is built from 15 residues. J was trimmed by 1 base and V by 5 bases; bases with no gene match: 7. Germline-derived CDR1 and CDR2 are SNHLY and FYNNEI. This CDR3 reads CASSRQGVSNTEAFF. CDR3 bases: TGTGCCAGCAGTCGTCAGGGGGTATCGAACACTGAAGCTTTCTTT.

This clonotype was counted at least ten times. V usage is TRBV6-2 or TRBV6-3 and J usage is TRBJ1-4; possible D gene TRBD1, 6 bases. The length of the CDR3 is 14 residues. CDR1 is MNHEY, CDR2 SVGEGT, per germline. The germline V and J ends were trimmed by 2 bases and 8 bases, with 12 bases remaining between them. CDR3 in amino acids: CASSYVQGYEKLFF. CDR3 DNA sequence: TGTGCCAGCAGTTACGTACAGGGTTACGAAAAACTGTTTTTT.

This chain uses TRBV5-1 with TRBJ2-1; 8 bases line up with TRBD2. Germline lookup yields CDR1 SGHRS and CDR2 YFSETQ. The ends lost 3 bases at V and 4 bases at J; junction bases unmatched: 6. This CDR3 comprises 15 residues. The CDR3 DNA reads TGCGCCAGCAGCTCCCGGGGGGGGGGTTACAATGAGCAGTTCTTC. Translation: CASSSRGGGYNEQFF.

The rearrangement joins TRBV7-2 to TRBJ2-1; weak D call: TRBD1 (6 bases). CDR1 and CDR2 from the germline V gene are SGHTA and FQGNSA. This CDR3 has 15 amino acids. V was clipped by 0 bases and J by 9 bases, with 15 bases between them. The CDR3 region has the DNA TGTGCCAGCAGCTTAGCACGGGACAACCTGGGTGAGCAGTTCTTC. This codes for CASSLARDNLGEQFF.

J is TRBJ1-5 and V is TRBV28, with TRBD1 identical over 8 bases. The CDR3 runs 14 residues. Losses at the gene ends were 8 bases for V and 5 bases for J; bases not matched to a gene: 8. Germline CDR1 reads MDHEN; CDR2 reads SYDVKM. The chain's CDR3 is CASSRGRADQPQHF. The CDR3, as DNA: TGTGCCAGCTCCAGGGGGCGCGCAGATCAGCCCCAGCATTTT.

The chain carries TRBV2 and TRBJ1-3; D is unresolved. The CDR3 is 18 residues long. V lost 1 base and J lost 0, with 16 bases in between. Per the germline V gene, CDR1 is SNHLY and CDR2 is FYNNEI. The CDR3 loop reads CASSEGLLKAGSGNTIYF. The CDR3 DNA is TGTGCCAGCAGTGAAGGGCTTTTAAAAGCGGGCTCTGGAAACACCATATATTTT.

Ten or more counts support this clonotype. This chain connects TRBV6-1 to TRBJ2-1, with D perhaps given as TRBD1 or TRBD2 (5 bases each). The V and J ends lost 7 bases and 9 bases respectively, with 22 bases between them. This CDR3 is 15 amino acids long. Germline CDR1 and CDR2: MNHNS and SASEGT. The chain's CDR3 is CASTEFAGKGSEQFF. DNA for the CDR3: TGTGCCAGCACCGAATTTGCGGGCAAGGGGAGTGAGCAGTTCTTC.

This clonotype was counted a few times. This CDR3 reads CATSDVGNEKLFF. The CDR3 region has the DNA TGTGCCACCAGTGATGTGGGAAATGAAAAACTGTTTTTT. The chain carries TRBV24-1 and TRBJ1-4; D remains ambiguous. V dropped 3 bases and J dropped 5 bases, with 6 bases sitting between them. Germline V CDR1 and CDR2: KGHDR, SFDVKD. The CDR3 spans 13 residues.

This clonotype was detected only a few times. The chain joins TRBV7-2 to TRBJ2-1, with D unclear. The V gene's germline CDR1 is SGHTA and CDR2 FQGNSA. The CDR3 has 14 residues. V dropped 4 bases and J dropped 0 bases, with 7 bases sitting between them. CDR3 sequence reads: CASSSRNSYNEQFF. In DNA form, the CDR3 reads TGTGCCAGCAGCTCCAGGAACTCCTACAATGAGCAGTTCTTC.

This clonotype was observed a few times. This chain connects TRBV5-1 to TRBJ1-4, with 8 bases lining up with TRBD1. Trimming took 3 bases from V and 7 from J; bases not matched to a gene: 2. Germline V lookup: CDR1 SGHRS, CDR2 YFSETQ. The CDR3 is 13 residues long. The CDR3 spells CASSSGGFEKLFF. The CDR3, as DNA: TGCGCCAGCAGCTCAGGGGGCTTTGAAAAACTGTTTTTT.

The chain uses TRBV12-3 or TRBV12-4 and TRBJ2-7; 10 positions match TRBD2. Trimming cost V 3 bases and J 6 bases; bases outside gene matches: 5. This CDR3 has 14 amino acids. The CDR3 here is CASSFGTSAGEQYF. As DNA, the CDR3 is TGTGCCAGCAGTTTTGGGACTAGCGCCGGCGAGCAGTACTTC.

Here the CDR3 reads CASSRTSGTNTGELFF. DNA for the CDR3: TGTGCCAGCAGCCGGACTAGCGGGACGAACACCGGGGAGCTGTTTTTT. The genes are TRBV3-1 and TRBJ2-2, with 12 positions matching TRBD2. The germline gives CDR1 LGHDT, CDR2 YNNKEL (reference sequence). This CDR3 is 16 amino acids long. After removal of 4 bases from V and 0 bases from J, the junction contained 0 bases not matched to a gene.

The J gene is TRBJ2-3, the V gene TRBV7-9; weak D call: TRBD1 (6 bases). The CDR3 has 18 amino acids. The V end was cut by 4 bases, the J end by 0 bases, with 20 bases between. The germline V gene encodes CDR1 SEHNR and CDR2 FQNEAQ (reference sequence). CDR3 sequence (DNA): TGTGCCAGCAGCTCCCCTAAAACCGGGACACAAAGCACAGATACGCAGTATTTT. Its protein product is CASSSPKTGTQSTDTQYF.

This clonotype has more than one count but fewer than ten. The chain joins TRBV18 to TRBJ2-3; 10 bases match TRBD2. The V segment lost 1 base and the J segment 5 bases; nucleotides outside the gene matches: 6. This CDR3 is built from 16 residues. From germline, CDR1 is KGHSH and CDR2 LQKENI. The CDR3 sequence is CASSPRTSGKGDTQYF. CDR3 nucleotides: TGTGCCAGCTCACCACGAACTAGCGGGAAGGGAGATACGCAGTATTTT.

The V call is TRBV15, the J call TRBJ2-1; 12 nucleotides agree with TRBD2. With V trimmed by 5 bases and J by 4 bases, 12 bases remained unmatched. CDR1 is LNHNV, CDR2 YYDKDF, per germline (reference sequence). The CDR3 spans 18 residues. CDR3 DNA: TGTGCCACCAGCCCCCGGACTAGCGGGAACTTTCAGTACAATGAGCAGTTCTTC. Amino acid sequence: CATSPRTSGNFQYNEQFF.

This clonotype came up many times. J is TRBJ2-3 and V is TRBV28; D is undetermined. From germline, CDR1 is MDHEN and CDR2 SYDVKM. Trimming removed 3 bases at V and 3 bases at J, with 10 bases between. CDR3 size: 14 residues. The CDR3 DNA is TGTGCCAGCAGTTTGGTCCGGGCGACAGATACGCAGTATTTT. Translating it yields CASSLVRATDTQYF.

This chain joins TRBV6-1 and TRBJ2-4; 10 bases match TRBD2. V shed 6 bases and J 6 bases; nucleotides not matched to a gene: 8. The CDR3 sequence is 15 residues long. From germline, CDR1 is MNHNS and CDR2 SASEGT. CDR3 sequence (DNA): TGTGCCAGCAGACCCGGGACTAGCGAATTAAACATTCAGTACTTC. Its translation: CASRPGTSELNIQYF.

This chain connects TRBV11-3 to TRBJ2-1, with D possibly being TRBD2 (5 bases). V gave up 2 bases and J gave up 3 bases, with 11 bases separating them. CDR1 and CDR2 (germline): SGHNT, YENEEA. The CDR3 contains 15 residues. CDR3 in DNA: TGTGCCAGCAGCTTAACGACGGGAAACTACAATGAGCAGTTCTTC. This encodes CASSLTTGNYNEQFF.

The J gene is TRBJ1-6, the V gene TRBV25-1; tentatively, D is TRBD1 (6 bases). The CDR3 loop spans 15 amino acids. CDR1 is MGHDK, CDR2 SYGVNS, per germline. Trimming removed 1 base at V and 9 bases at J, with 13 bases between. Here the CDR3 DNA reads TGTGCCAGCAGTGAATTCCGCAGGGGAGCTTCACCCCTCCACTTT. Protein: CASSEFRRGASPLHF.